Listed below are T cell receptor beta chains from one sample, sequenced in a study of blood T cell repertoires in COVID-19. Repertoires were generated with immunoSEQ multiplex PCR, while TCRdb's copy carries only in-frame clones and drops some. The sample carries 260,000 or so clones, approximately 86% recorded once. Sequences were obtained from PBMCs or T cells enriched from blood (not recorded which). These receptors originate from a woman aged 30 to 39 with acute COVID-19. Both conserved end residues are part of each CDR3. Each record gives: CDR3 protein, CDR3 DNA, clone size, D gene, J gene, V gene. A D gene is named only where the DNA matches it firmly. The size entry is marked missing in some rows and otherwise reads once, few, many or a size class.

CASSETGDSTEAFF,TGCGCCAGCAGTGAAACAGGGGACTCAACTGAAGCTTTCTTT,-,TRBD1,TRBJ1-1,TRBV10-2
CASRRGGSGQETQYF,TGTGCCAGCAGGCGGGGGGGGAGCGGCCAAGAGACCCAGTACTTC,-,TRBD2,TRBJ2-5,TRBV3-1/TRBV3-2
CASSPPRSGSGANVLTF,TGTGCCAGCAGCCCACCCCGGTCAGGTTCAGGGGCCAACGTCCTGACTTTC,-,-,TRBJ2-6,TRBV7-9
CASSYSHMAGIQYF,TGTGCCAGCAGTTATTCCCACATGGCTGGCATTCAGTACTTC,-,-,TRBJ2-4,TRBV6-2/TRBV6-3
CATSRDRLGQGTTGELFF,TGTGCCACCAGCAGAGATCGGTTGGGACAGGGTACCACCGGGGAGCTGTTTTTT,-,TRBD1,TRBJ2-2,TRBV15
CASLRDRGYGYTF,TGTGCCAGTTTGCGGGACAGGGGCTATGGCTACACCTTC,few,TRBD1,TRBJ1-2,TRBV2
CASSGPPSNYGYTF,TGTGCCAGCAGTGGTCCTCCGTCTAACTATGGCTACACCTTC,-,-,TRBJ1-2,TRBV25-1
CSVPEGNTIYF,TGCAGCGTCCCTGAGGGAAACACCATATATTTT,-,-,TRBJ1-3,TRBV29-1
CASSLPVPNSPLHF,TGTGCCAGCAGTTTACCGGTACCAAATTCACCCCTCCACTTT,-,-,TRBJ1-6,TRBV27
CASSLGTGSTEAFF,TGTGCCAGCAGCTTGGGGACAGGGAGTACTGAAGCTTTCTTT,-,TRBD1,TRBJ1-1,TRBV5-4
CASSLQGENSPLHF,TGCGCCAGCAGCTTGCAGGGTGAGAATTCACCCCTCCACTTT,-,-,TRBJ1-6,TRBV5-1
CASSQGTSEETQYF,TGCGCCAGCAGCCAAGGGACTAGCGAAGAGACCCAGTACTTC,-,TRBD2,TRBJ2-5,TRBV5-1
CASSQGTASNEKLFF,TGTGCCAGCAGCCAAGGTACAGCTTCTAATGAAAAACTGTTTTTT,once,-,TRBJ1-4,TRBV4-2
CASSMGAWYNEQFF,TGTGCCAGTAGTATGGGGGCTTGGTACAATGAGCAGTTCTTC,-,-,TRBJ2-1,TRBV19
CASSNDRAHEAFF,TGTGCTAGCAGCAACGACAGGGCCCATGAAGCTTTCTTT,-,TRBD1,TRBJ1-1,TRBV7-7
CASSSESGGSGANVLTF,TGCGCCAGCAGCTCGGAGAGCGGGGGCTCTGGGGCCAACGTCCTGACTTTC,-,TRBD2,TRBJ2-6,TRBV4-3
CASSLSASGGTHTQYF,TGTGCCAGCAGCTTAAGCGCTAGCGGGGGGACCCACACGCAGTATTTT,once,TRBD2,TRBJ2-3,TRBV7-9
CASSPVPDSPLHF,TGTGCCAGCAGCCCCGTCCCTGATTCACCCCTCCACTTT,-,-,TRBJ1-6,TRBV5-6
CASSQLRDTEAFF,TGCGCCAGCAGCCAACTCCGGGACACTGAAGCTTTCTTT,-,-,TRBJ1-1,TRBV4-3
CAYLRGQRHNEQFF,TGTGCCTATTTGCGGGGGCAGAGGCACAATGAGCAGTTCTTC,once,-,TRBJ2-1,TRBV30
CATTDRSNQPQHF,TGCGCCACCACCGACAGGAGCAATCAGCCCCAGCATTTT,-,-,TRBJ1-5,TRBV10-2
CASSLGGGDSYNSPLHF,TGCGCCAGCAGCTTGGGTGGAGGGGACTCCTATAATTCACCCCTCCACTTT,once,-,TRBJ1-6,TRBV5-1
CASSPGTSGGQQYF,TGTGCCAGCAGCCCCGGGACTAGCGGGGGGCAGCAGTACTTC,-,TRBD2,TRBJ2-7,TRBV2
CASSPLAGGAGNEQFF,TGTGCCAGCAGCCCCCTGGCCGGGGGGGCGGGCAATGAGCAGTTCTTC,-,TRBD2,TRBJ2-1,TRBV5-4
CASSLVPRGNTEAFF,TGTGCCAGCAGCTTGGTGCCCAGGGGGAACACTGAAGCTTTCTTT,-,-,TRBJ1-1,TRBV5-6
CASSNLRDRIYEQYF,TGTGCCAGCAGCAACCTCCGGGACAGAATCTACGAGCAGTACTTC,-,TRBD1,TRBJ2-7,TRBV11-2
CASGLSGTGVYEQYF,TGTGCCAGCGGCCTGTCCGGGACAGGTGTATACGAGCAGTACTTC,-,TRBD1,TRBJ2-7,TRBV13
CANPQGTAYQPQHF,TGTGCCAACCCACAGGGAACTGCTTATCAGCCCCAGCATTTT,-,-,TRBJ1-5,TRBV6-5
CASSQGTGGFFGYTF,TGCGCCAGCAGCCAAGGGACAGGAGGTTTCTTTGGCTACACCTTC,-,TRBD1,TRBJ1-2,TRBV4-1
CASSDSGRGGEQYF,TGCGCCAGCAGTGATTCGGGGCGGGGGGGCGAGCAGTACTTC,-,TRBD2,TRBJ2-7,TRBV10-2
CASSLGGGTEKLFF,TGTGCCAGCAGTCTAGGGGGCGGGACAGAAAAACTGTTTTTT,-,TRBD1,TRBJ1-4,TRBV7-2